These 15 T cell receptor beta chains came from one sample sequenced in a study of T cells in women clearing cervical HPV infection. Produced via immunoSEQ multiplex PCR; TCRdb's table is partial and in-frame only. Listed are tens of thousands of clones; 1.2% falls within the top ten. What was sequenced was blood buffy coat. The receptor set was obtained from a woman aged 18 to 75 with a cervical HPV16 infection that either progressed to CIN3+ or cleared (not recorded which).

About this clone itself: The CDR3 end lies 3 residues beyond the end of the read and is filled in from the germline J gene. V is TRBV2 and J is TRBJ2-7, with D possibly being TRBD1 (6 bases). There are 16 residues in the CDR3. Germline lookup yields CDR1 SNHLY and CDR2 FYNNEI. V gave up 2 bases and J gave up 4 bases, with 18 bases separating them. The DNA read from the CDR3 is TGTGCCAGCAGTGAATCACAGGGAAGCGGAGGTTACGAG. It yields the protein CASSESQGSGGYE. The whole CDR3 reads CASSESQGSGGYEQYF.

About this clone itself: The CDR3 is cut off 3 residues early in the read; its end comes from the germline J gene. The chain combines TRBV20-1 with TRBJ1-1; D is ambiguous. V was pared by 6 bases and J by 2 bases, with 16 bases between. The CDR3 is made up of 14 amino acids. Germline CDR1 reads DFQATT; CDR2 reads SNEGSKA (reference sequence). CDR3 bases read: TGCAGTGCCCCTGAGCGGGGAAGAAACACTGAA. Translation: CSAPERGRNTE. The full CDR3 sequence reads CSAPERGRNTEAFF.

Concerning this clone: From the germline J gene comes the end of the CDR3, since the read stops 3 residues before it. This chain joins TRBV7-8 and TRBJ2-7; D is perhaps TRBD2 (8 bases). The germline V gene encodes CDR1 SGHVS and CDR2 FQNEAQ. The CDR3 has 14 residues. With 6 bases removed from V and 6 bases from J, the gap between germline ends came to 18 bases. CDR3 protein: CASRSGRYRGEQYF. The CDR3 bases that were read are TGTGCCAGCAGAAGCGGGAGATACAGGGGCGAG. The full variable domain, its missing parts supplied by reference TRBV7-8 and TRBJ2-7, is GAGVSQSPRYKVAKRGQDVALRCDPISGHVSLFWYQQALGQGPEFLTYFQNEAQLDKSGLPSDRFFAERPEGSVSTLKIQRTQQEDSAVYLCASRSGRYRGEQYFGPGTRLTVT.

To note about this clone: The read gets to within 3 residues of the CDR3 end, and the germline J gene fills in the rest. V is TRBV20-1 and J is TRBJ2-7; D call uncertain. The CDR3 sequence is 11 residues long. V dropped 5 bases and J dropped 3 bases, with 8 bases sitting between them. Germline loops: CDR1 DFQATT, CDR2 SNEGSKA (reference sequence). Partial CDR3 DNA: TGCAGTGCTGGGTCAGGCTACGAG. Protein sequence: CSAGSGYE. The entire CDR3 is CSAGSGYEQYF.

As for this clone: The read comes to an end 3 residues before the CDR3 does, leaving the germline J gene to fill in the end. The chain has TRBV14 and TRBJ2-1; the match to TRBD1 covers 11 bases. The germline CDR1 and CDR2 sequences are SGHDN and FVKESK. The CDR3 is 18 residues long. The J segment lost 8 bases and the V segment lost 5 bases, leaving 17 bases of the junction unmatched. This CDR3 reads CASSRINLGTGGGDEQFF. CDR3 DNA, as far as it was read: TGTGCCAGCAGCAGAATTAACCTCGGGACAGGGGGTGGCGATGAG. The full variable domain, with the rest looked up from reference TRBV14 and TRBJ2-1, is EAGVTQFPSHSVIEKGQTVTLRCDPISGHDNLYWYRRVMGKEIKFLLHFVKESKQDESGMPNNRFLAERTGGTYSTLKVQPAELEDSGVYFCASSRINLGTGGGDEQFFGPGTRLTVL.

About this clone: The read ends 3 residues before the CDR3 terminus; that terminus is restored from the germline J gene. The chain recombines TRBV4-2 with TRBJ1-2, with a weak D call TRBD1 (6 bases). Germline lookup yields CDR1 LGHNA and CDR2 YNFKEQ. Deletions cut 1 base from V and 2 bases from J, with 11 bases between. The CDR3 totals 15 residues. CDR3 DNA (partial): TGTGCCAGCAGCCAAGTTTCGGGACAAAACTATGGC. Encoded protein: CASSQVSGQNYG. The full CDR3 protein reads CASSQVSGQNYGYTF.

On this clone: The sequence runs out 3 residues before the end of the CDR3; the remainder is reconstructed from the germline J gene. The genes are TRBV5-1 and TRBJ1-1; tentative D call: TRBD1 (5 bases). Trimming took 5 bases from V and 3 from J, leaving 17 bases between them. In germline, CDR1 is SGHRS, CDR2 YFSETQ. This CDR3 is built from 15 residues. The sequenced part of the CDR3 DNA is TGCGCCAGCAGATTAAATGGACAACCGGACACTGAA. Translated, it gives CASRLNGQPDTE. The CDR3 reads in full as CASRLNGQPDTEAFF.

As concerns this clone: Read data end 3 residues before the CDR3 end; the end is taken from the germline J gene. The V call is TRBV10-3, the J call TRBJ2-2; D unclear. Trimming took 6 bases from V and 0 from J, leaving 11 bases between them. Germline values: CDR1 ENHRY, CDR2 SYGVKD. The CDR3 length is 15 residues. The covered CDR3 bases are TGTGCCATCAGGGGCCCTCGCGCGAACACCGGGGAG. This codes for CAIRGPRANTGE. The whole CDR3 reads CAIRGPRANTGELFF.

Worth noting for this clone: The sequence runs out 3 residues before the end of the CDR3; the remainder is reconstructed from the germline J gene. The rearrangement joins TRBV20-1 to TRBJ1-6, with D possibly matching TRBD1 (6 bases). This CDR3 contains 15 residues. In germline, CDR1 is DFQATT, CDR2 SNEGSKA (reference sequence). V was trimmed by 2 bases and J by 7 bases, leaving 15 bases between them. CDR3 in amino acids: CSARSRGILNSPLHF. Incomplete CDR3 DNA: TGCAGTGCTAGAAGCAGGGGTATTTTGAATTCACCC.

For this clone: The read terminates 3 residues before the CDR3 end, so the remaining end is supplied by the germline J gene. The chain uses TRBV2 and TRBJ2-1; tentatively, D is TRBD2 (5 bases). Trimming took off 3 bases at V and 5 bases at J, with 11 bases between the two ends. Germline-derived CDR1 and CDR2 are SNHLY and FYNNEI. The length of the CDR3 is 14 residues. The DNA read from the CDR3 is TGTGCCAGCAGTGACATTAGCGTAGACAATGAG. Translated: CASSDISVDNE. The CDR3 as a whole reads CASSDISVDNEQFF.

Worth noting for this clone: The read ends 3 residues early relative to the CDR3; the germline J gene fills the gap. The J gene is TRBJ2-5, the V gene TRBV7-3; 7 bases are shared with TRBD2. This CDR3 region has 15 residues. Germline V gene data show CDR1 as SGHTA and CDR2 as FQGTGA. The V segment lost 1 base and the J segment 5 bases; nucleotides outside the gene matches: 7. Incomplete CDR3 DNA: TGTGCCAGCAGCTTAAGGGGGAGCGGGGCGGAGACC. Its translation: CASSLRGSGAET. Given in full, the CDR3 is CASSLRGSGAETQYF.

Concerning this clone: The read stops 3 residues short of the end of the CDR3; the missing end is completed from the germline J gene. The chain carries TRBV5-1 and TRBJ2-3, with a possible D match to TRBD2 (6 bases). V was shortened by 4 bases and J by 0 bases, with 12 bases between the two germline ends. Germline CDR1 is SGHRS and CDR2 is YFSETQ. This CDR3 is built from 15 residues. CDR3 in amino acids: CASSIRDSSTDTQYF. Incomplete CDR3 DNA: TGCGCCAGCAGCATCCGGGACTCTAGCACAGATACG. Full variable domain (rest looked up from reference TRBV5-1 and TRBJ2-3): KAGVTQTPRYLIKTRGQQVTLSCSPISGHRSVSWYQQTPGQGLQFLFEYFSETQRNKGNFPGRFSGRQFSNSRSEMNVSTLELGDSALYLCASSIRDSSTDTQYFGPGTRLTVL.

Comments on this clone: The observed sequence ends 3 residues before the CDR3 terminus, with the missing tail filled in from the germline J gene. This chain links TRBV10-3 with TRBJ1-2, with D perhaps TRBD1 (6 bases). Looked up from germline, CDR1 is ENHRY and CDR2 is SYGVKD. This CDR3 has 18 residues. CDR3: CAISESITGLGHPEGYTF. CDR3 DNA, as far as it was read: TGTGCCATCAGTGAGTCGATAACCGGATTGGGACATCCGGAAGGC.

To note about this clone: The CDR3 extends 3 residues past the end of the read, so its final part is completed from the germline J gene. V and J are TRBV30 and TRBJ1-2; D call uncertain. The CDR3 is made up of 11 amino acids. Per germline, CDR1 GTSNPN and CDR2 SVGIG (reference sequence). This CDR3 is CAWSATYDYTF. The DNA read from the CDR3 is TGTGCCTGGAGTGCAACCTACGAC.

As concerns this clone: The read terminates 3 residues ahead of where the CDR3 ends, so the germline J gene completes it. The gene calls are TRBV5-1 and TRBJ2-1, with a possible D match to TRBD1 (5 bases). V lost 0 bases and J lost 9, with 19 bases in between. Germline-derived CDR1 and CDR2 are SGHRS and YFSETQ. There are 16 residues in the CDR3. The covered CDR3 bases are TGCGCCAGCAGCTTGGAGGGGATGTTCCCCCTCGGTGAG. Translated, it gives CASSLEGMFPLGE. The entire CDR3 sequence reads CASSLEGMFPLGEQFF.